The sample holds one count of the clone carrying this TCR beta chain. The repertoire was sequenced with immunoSEQ multiplex PCR; TCRdb's copy has only in-frame clones and lacks some. Of 200,000 to 300,000 clones listed, roughly 80% are singletons. These data are taken from a study of blood T cell repertoires in COVID-19. CDR1 is LGHNA, CDR2 YNFKEQ, per germline. The CDR3 is made up of 13 amino acids. Trimming left V 4 bases short and J 4 bases short, with 10 bases between. Sequencing used peripheral blood. This receptor was taken from a man aged 55 to 70 with acute or convalescent COVID-19. V gene TRBV4-2 combines with J gene TRBJ1-2; D is perhaps TRBD1 (6 bases). The CDR3 nucleotides read TGTGCCAGCAGCCGCGAACAGGGCTATGGCTACACCTTC. This sequence encodes CASSREQGYGYTF.